This TCR beta chain originates from a study of CD8 T cells in ankylosing spondylitis. General study findings and limits: The clones that were linked to disease were reported to be significantly enriched in matched synovial fluid samples from ankylosing spondylitis patients. A CD8+ phenotype characterized the disease-linked clones, which were relatively rare in peripheral blood.

This clonotype was detected a few times. Its antigen is undetermined. As the method for making TCR beta libraries, quantitative 5'-RACE with molecular barcodes was used. From the 5' RACE reads, TCRdb called clonotypes with MiXCR, one entry per CDR3 protein. The sample records about 88,000 distinct CDR3 sequences, around 30% being singletons. This receptor was identified in a male donor with ankylosing spondylitis or in good health (not recorded which). Sequencing was done on a sample of blood, either unsorted or a sorted T cell fraction (not recorded which).

CDR3 sequence: CSARRLAGGTTDTQYF. The DNA for the CDR3 is TGCAGTGCTAGAAGACTAGCGGGAGGGACCACAGATACGCAGTATTTT. The chain employs TRBV20-1 and TRBJ2-3, with TRBD2 identical over 14 bases. V trimming: 2 bases; J trimming: 2 bases; junction bases outside the gene matches: 3. Germline CDR1 is DFQATT and CDR2 is SNEGSKA (reference sequence). This CDR3 spans 16 amino acids.